Listed below are T cell receptor beta chains from one sample, sequenced in a study of cytomegalovirus exposure and HLA in healthy donors. Method: immunoSEQ multiplex PCR; TCRdb's copy keeps in-frame clones and lacks some. The table lists around 230,000 clones, nearly 80% of them singletons. The sequencing input was PBMCs. The receptors were sampled from a male donor in good health and CMV-seronegative. The CDR3 runs from the conserved cysteine through the conserved F or W. Size tells how often a clone was seen (once, few, many) or the class of an expanded clone, and some rows leave it out.

v_call	clone_size	j_call	cdr3_length	cdr3_aa
TRBV6-5	-	TRBJ1-5	15	CASSYSWLSNQPQHF
TRBV5-1	-	TRBJ1-1	15	CASSLYGHSNTEAFF
TRBV6-1	-	TRBJ2-3	13	CAGGSGGADTQYF
TRBV7-9	-	TRBJ1-1	13	CSSSLARVTEAFF
TRBV4-3	once	TRBJ1-5	15	CASSQGLSRVRPQHF
TRBV10-3	-	TRBJ2-2	14	CAISASQGTGELFF
TRBV4-3	-	TRBJ2-3	16	CASSQVNRDRTDTQYF
TRBV7-2	-	TRBJ2-7	15	CASSLILAGGNEQYF
TRBV9	few	TRBJ1-1	15	CASSEGGKSYTEAFF
TRBV28	-	TRBJ2-7	14	CASSTSGLAAEQYF
TRBV28	-	TRBJ2-1	15	CASSLAGTVYNEQFF
TRBV4-2	-	TRBJ2-3	17	CASSRLASETSTDTQYF
TRBV18	-	TRBJ2-3	17	CASSPIGGGHGTDTQYF
TRBV7-2	once	TRBJ2-1	14	CASSLILAGGEQFF
TRBV19	-	TRBJ2-3	16	CASSVFAGGSTDTQYF
TRBV27	-	TRBJ1-2	15	CASRLTGTGDYGYTF
TRBV6-5	-	TRBJ2-7	14	CASGYRGITYEQYF
TRBV30	-	TRBJ2-7	12	CAWGLPGGGDYF
TRBV5-1	-	TRBJ1-2	15	CASSLAAQRRYGYTF
TRBV28	-	TRBJ2-7	13	CASSQTGTYEQYF
TRBV5-6	-	TRBJ2-5	15	CASSPRTLAQETQYF
TRBV2	once	TRBJ2-5	16	CASSEGVAGGQETQYF
TRBV14	once	TRBJ1-2	13	CASSHLDRDGYTF
TRBV6-1	-	TRBJ2-1	19	CASRELGTSGVGSYNEQFF
TRBV7-3	once	TRBJ1-3	14	CASSLGAEGNTIYF